This T cell receptor beta chain came from a study of T cell repertoires in cytomegalovirus infection. About the study: Indicated by public TCR beta signatures were CMV infection and matching HLA type. Study-level results: Summed frequency of public TCR beta families distinguished CMV carriers with the relevant HLA. In two of eight donors, the top clonotype was HLA-C-restricted CMV-specific.

One entry per CDR3 protein results from TCRdb running MiXCR on the reads. There are 90,000 to 130,000 distinct CDR3 sequences in the sample; roughly 9.1% occur only once, and roughly 31% lies in the top ten. The sample holds a few counts of this clonotype. What it binds is unknown. Trimming left V 0 bases short and J 6 bases short, with 12 bases between. CDR3 length equals 15 residues. Looked up from germline, CDR1 is LGHNA and CDR2 is YSLEER. The chain combines TRBV4-3 with TRBJ2-1; D is ambiguous. This sequence was found in a human donor in good health (CMV status not recorded). Some clones in this sample may be carry-over from other donors' samples. The sequenced material came from PBMCs, sequenced either directly or after in vitro stimulation (not recorded which). The CDR3 nucleotides are TGCGCCAGCAGCCAAGATGGCACGGTGGTCAATGAGCAGTTCTTC. It codes for CASSQDGTVVNEQFF.